The rows below give T cell receptor beta chains drawn from one sample of a study of cytomegalovirus exposure and HLA in healthy donors. TCRdb's copy holds only in-frame clones and misses some; the assay was immunoSEQ multiplex PCR. This sample has 130,000 or so clones, with around 79% found just once. Sequenced material: PBMCs. The receptors shown here come from a middle-aged woman in good health and CMV-seropositive. CDR3s include the opening cysteine and the closing phenylalanine or tryptophan. The D gene is left open where the match is weak. Clone size appears in some rows only: once, few, many, or a class for an expanded clone.

.	TRBV4-3	.	TRBJ2-1	CASSQDGAGKDEQFF	TGCGCCAGCAGCCAAGATGGGGCAGGGAAGGATGAGCAGTTCTTC
.	TRBV18	.	TRBJ2-6	CASSAQGSGANVLTF	TGTGCCAGCTCAGCCCAGGGGTCTGGGGCCAACGTCCTGACTTTC
.	TRBV28	.	TRBJ2-1	CASRDTGSYNEQFF	TGTGCCAGCCGAGACACTGGCTCCTACAATGAGCAGTTCTTC
TRBD1	TRBV7-3	.	TRBJ2-1	CASSLDRGSYNEQFF	TGTGCCAGCAGCCTCGACAGGGGCTCCTACAATGAGCAGTTCTTC
.	TRBV25-1	.	TRBJ1-2	CASSESVSGYTF	TGTGCCAGCAGTGAATCAGTCTCCGGCTACACCTTC
.	TRBV2	.	TRBJ2-7	CASSEGGQGYEQYF	TGTGCCAGCAGTGAAGGCGGCCAGGGCTACGAGCAGTACTTC
TRBD1	TRBV7-2	.	TRBJ1-5	CASSQGSGGQPQHF	TGTGCCAGCAGCCAAGGTTCAGGGGGCCAGCCCCAGCATTTT
TRBD1	TRBV19	.	TRBJ2-7	CASSTPTGINEQYF	TGTGCCAGTAGTACACCGACAGGGATCAACGAGCAGTACTTC
TRBD1	TRBV19	.	TRBJ1-2	CASSLQGTNYGYTF	TGTGCCAGTAGTCTACAGGGGACAAACTATGGCTACACCTTC
TRBD1	TRBV30	.	TRBJ2-5	CAWSGDRGRETQYF	TGTGCCTGGAGTGGTGACAGGGGGCGAGAGACCCAGTACTTC
.	TRBV4-2	.	TRBJ1-5	CASSQDQGDQPQHF	TGTGCCAGCAGCCAAGATCAAGGGGATCAGCCCCAGCATTTT
TRBD1	TRBV4-3	.	TRBJ2-1	CASSPDPGGGQFF	TGCGCCAGCAGCCCCGATCCAGGGGGTGGGCAGTTCTTC
TRBD1	TRBV4-1	few	TRBJ2-2	CASSPKAGQGVTGELFF	TGCGCCAGCAGTCCAAAAGCGGGACAGGGTGTAACCGGGGAGCTGTTTTTT
TRBD2	TRBV7-2	few	TRBJ2-5	CASSLLGGGQETQYF	TGTGCCAGCAGCTTACTAGGCGGGGGGCAAGAGACCCAGTACTTC
TRBD1	TRBV27	.	TRBJ2-1	CASRDRGSQNEQFF	TGTGCCAGCAGGGACAGGGGCTCTCAGAATGAGCAGTTCTTC
.	TRBV18	.	TRBJ1-2	CASSGQGYGYTF	TGTGCCAGCTCAGGCCAGGGCTATGGCTACACCTTC
.	TRBV7-2	.	TRBJ2-2	CASIRSTGHLNTGELFF	TGTGCCAGCATCAGATCTACGGGACACCTAAACACCGGGGAGCTGTTTTTT
TRBD1	TRBV7-2	.	TRBJ1-5	CASSSQGGSNQPQHF	TGTGCCAGCTCGTCACAGGGGGGAAGCAATCAGCCCCAGCATTTT
TRBD2	TRBV27	.	TRBJ2-5	CASSPISGTTEETQYF	TGTGCCAGCAGTCCAATCTCCGGGACTACCGAAGAGACCCAGTACTTC
.	TRBV28	.	TRBJ1-4	CASSLLGDTNEKLFF	TGTGCCAGCAGTTTATTGGGAGACACTAATGAAAAACTGTTTTTT
TRBD1	TRBV15	.	TRBJ1-5	CATSRDGGGHRGLRNQPQHF	TGTGCCACCAGCAGAGATGGGGGCGGGCACAGGGGGCTTCGCAATCAGCCCCAGCATTTT
.	TRBV28	.	TRBJ2-7	CASSLIVGAGSYEQYF	TGTGCCAGCAGTTTAATAGTGGGGGCGGGCTCCTACGAGCAGTACTTC
TRBD1	TRBV5-4	.	TRBJ1-1	CASSPRDSEAFF	TGTGCCAGCAGCCCCCGGGACAGTGAAGCTTTCTTT
.	TRBV2	.	TRBJ1-2	CASSASTYGYTF	TGTGCCAGCAGTGCCTCTACCTATGGCTACACCTTC
TRBD2	TRBV2	once	TRBJ2-1	CASRKGLASYNEQFF	TGTGCCAGCAGGAAGGGACTAGCTTCCTACAATGAGCAGTTCTTC
.	TRBV19	.	TRBJ2-6	CASRPGAGANVLTF	TGTGCCAGTCGGCCGGGGGCTGGGGCCAACGTCCTGACTTTC
.	TRBV28	.	TRBJ2-7	CASRDCPTF	TGTGCCAGCAGGGACTGTCCCACCTTC